This T cell receptor (beta chain) was identified in a study of Ad26.COV2.S vaccination and SARS-CoV-2 variants (dated by TCRdb to the early 2020s). Broadly, across the study: TCRbeta repertoire sequencing served as the tool for gauging how specific and how broad the SARS-CoV-2-reactive T cell receptors were following Ad26.COV2.S vaccination. A total of 32 samples were included in the TCR-sequenced set, comprising roughly 19 Ad26.COV2.S vaccine recipients, 5 placebo recipients and 8 SARS-CoV-2 convalescent individuals.

A distance of 23 bases separates the germline ends of V and J, which lose 8 bases and 9 bases respectively. The CDR3 measures 15 amino acids from cysteine to phenylalanine. Only CDR3 DNA is held: 45 bases, read in frame from base 1. For CDR1 and CDR2, the germline V gene lists SGHTA and FQGNSA. The full study reports these points: Substantial breadth of spike-specific CD8+ and CD4+ T cell responses was reported after vaccination. The authors noted that total T cell responses may have been underestimated by the TCR breadth and depth analyses. Compared with placebo recipients, Ad26.COV2.S recipients showed higher spike-specific TCR breadth (P = 0.0014). Vaccine and placebo recipients had similar non-spike TCR breadth, a finding consistent with the vaccine containing only spike.

About this clone itself: Its target antigen remains unknown. Nothing much larger sits one base from this clone, and base qualities are not available.

TCRbeta CDR3 regions were sequenced with the immunoSEQ Assay. After extraction, genomic DNA underwent amplification by bias-controlled multiplex PCR, followed by high-throughput sequencing. The paper's data handling went like this. Collapsing and filtering of sequences were performed to quantify the absolute abundance of each unique TCRbeta CDR3 region. T cell fraction was estimated by normalization of TCRbeta template counts to usable DNA, with usable DNA being measured through amplification of reference genes present in all nucleated cells. Repertoire TCRs were annotated as SARS-CoV-2-specific when V gene, CDR3 amino acid sequence and J gene were exactly matched to a known reactive TCR set. The reference SARS-CoV-2 TCR set was obtained from MIRA and was filtered for enrichment in COVID-19-positive ImmuneCODE repertoires, whereby public or cross-reactive TCRs were removed. Using the MIRA antigens, annotated TCRs were further analysed by specific ORF or by position within an ORF. Depth was the summed frequency of annotated unique rearrangements, while breadth was defined as annotated unique rearrangements over total unique productive rearrangements. Group comparisons of TCR breadth used two-sided Wilcoxon rank-sum tests. In TCRdb, the immuneACCESS table is reduced to in-frame sequences with V and J assigned. These tables do not hold every clone; where another copy was compared, an unresolved V gene accounts for under half, and the others remain unexplained. The V and J calls and the clone size are those of that table, but D and trimming were determined from the DNA. Counted in this sample were about 350,000 clones; around 92% of them appeared once. The top ten clonotypes cover 3.5% to 4.5% of the sample.

Reading the label with the study, this specimen's time point is: individuals recovered from natural SARS-CoV-2 infection. Sequences were derived from peripheral blood, sampled after recovery from COVID-19. The sequence links TRBV7-2 to TRBJ2-1; the best D guess is TRBD2, with 6 bases matching. This TCR derives from a human donor who had recovered from COVID-19. For the CDR3, the sequence is CASGAPGLRLGEQFF. The DNA sequence is given as TGTGCCAGCGGTGCCCCGGGACTGCGTTTGGGTGAGCAGTTCTTC.